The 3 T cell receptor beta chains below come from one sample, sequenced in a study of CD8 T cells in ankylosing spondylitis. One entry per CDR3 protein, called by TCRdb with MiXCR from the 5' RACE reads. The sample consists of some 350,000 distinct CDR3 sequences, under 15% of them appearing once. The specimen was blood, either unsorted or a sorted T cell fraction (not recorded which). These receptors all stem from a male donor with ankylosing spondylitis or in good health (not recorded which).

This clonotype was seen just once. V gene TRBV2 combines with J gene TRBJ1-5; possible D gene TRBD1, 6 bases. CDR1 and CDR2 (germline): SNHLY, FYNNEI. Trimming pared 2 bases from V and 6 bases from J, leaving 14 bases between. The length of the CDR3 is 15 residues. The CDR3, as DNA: TGTGCCAGCAGTGAACCTCCGGGGGGCAGTCAGCCCCAGCATTTT. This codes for CASSEPPGGSQPQHF. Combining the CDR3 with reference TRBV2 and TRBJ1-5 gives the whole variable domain EPEVTQTPSHQVTQMGQEVILRCVPISNHLYFYWYRQILGQKVEFLVSFYNNEISEKSEIFDDQFSVERPDGSNFTLKIRSTKLEDSAMYFCASSEPPGGSQPQHFGDGTRLSIL.

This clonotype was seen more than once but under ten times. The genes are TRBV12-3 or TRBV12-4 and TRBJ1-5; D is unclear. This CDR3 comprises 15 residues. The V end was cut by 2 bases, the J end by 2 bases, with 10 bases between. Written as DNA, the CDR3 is TGTGCCAGCAGTTTAATAGGGCCCGGCAATCAGCCCCAGCATTTT. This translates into CASSLIGPGNQPQHF.

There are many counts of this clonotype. The CDR3 region is CASSSPGWREQYF. As DNA, the CDR3 is TGTGCCAGCAGCTCTCCGGGTTGGAGGGAGCAGTACTTC. The V gene is TRBV5-6, the J gene TRBJ2-7; the D gene is possibly TRBD2 (5 bases). Germline V gene sequence: CDR1 SGHDT, CDR2 YYEEEE. There are 13 residues in the CDR3. Trimming removed 3 bases from V and 7 bases from J, with 14 bases in between.